The clone carrying this T cell receptor beta chain was seen a handful of times. TCRdb reanalysed the 5' RACE reads using MiXCR and keeps one entry per CDR3 protein. The table shows roughly 170,000 distinct CDR3 sequences, with 7% to 10% occurring only once. This entry is derived from a study of T cells after yellow fever vaccination. This CDR3 region has 11 residues. V lost 3 bases, J lost 7 bases, and 6 bases lay in between. The specimen was CD8+ T cells sorted from PBMCs, collected 45 days after the yellow fever booster vaccination. This receptor was identified in a man aged 18 to 35 who received the YFV17D yellow fever vaccine. The J gene is TRBJ1-1, the V gene TRBV12-3 or TRBV12-4; no clear D. The CDR3 is CASSFGVEAFF. For the CDR3, the DNA is TGTGCCAGCAGTTTTGGGGTTGAAGCTTTCTTT.